The 27 T cell receptor beta chains below come from one sample, sequenced in a study of early stage breast cancer tumors. Produced via immunoSEQ multiplex PCR; TCRdb's table is partial and in-frame only. The sample lists tens of thousands of clones, over 60% occurring once. Sequences were obtained from blood. The receptors were sampled from a person aged 25 to 40 with breast cancer.

This clone was picked up a small number of times. The chain carries TRBV2 and TRBJ2-4, with 9 bases fitting TRBD1. Germline-derived CDR1 and CDR2 are SNHLY and FYNNEI. This CDR3 comprises 14 residues. V shed 10 bases, J shed 1 base, and the junction held 5 bases outside the gene matches. The CDR3, as DNA: TGTGCCACGCGGGACAGGGACGCCAAAAACATTCAGTACTTC. As protein: CATRDRDAKNIQYF. The complete variable domain, with remaining parts taken from reference TRBV2 and TRBJ2-4, reads EPEVTQTPSHQVTQMGQEVILRCVPISNHLYFYWYRQILGQKVEFLVSFYNNEISEKSEIFDDQFSVERPDGSNFTLKIRSTKLEDSAMYFCATRDRDAKNIQYFGAGTRLSVL.

V usage is TRBV6-5 and J usage is TRBJ1-1; D not resolved. The CDR3 runs to 13 residues. Germline assignment: CDR1 MNHEY and CDR2 SVGAGI. V lost 0 bases and J 1 base, leaving 3 bases between the germline ends. CDR3 DNA sequence: TGTGCCAGCAGTTACTCACGGAACACTGAAGCTTTCTTT. This codes for CASSYSRNTEAFF.

The rearrangement uses TRBV10-2 and TRBJ2-2; TRBD2 agrees at 13 bases. The germline V gene encodes CDR1 WSHSY and CDR2 SAAADI. The length of the CDR3 is 14 residues. After removal of 8 bases from V and 7 bases from J, the junction contained 4 bases not matched to a gene. CDR3 bases: TGCGCCAGCCGGACTAGCGGGAGTGTCGGGGAGCTGTTTTTT. It encodes CASRTSGSVGELFF.

The V and J genes are TRBV7-3 and TRBJ2-7; D unresolved. Germline V gene sequence: CDR1 SGHTA, CDR2 FQGTGA. The V end lost 2 bases, the J end lost 4 bases, and 9 bases lay between the germline ends. The CDR3 contains 13 residues. This CDR3 reads CASSLGIGYEQYF. CDR3 sequence (DNA): TGTGCCAGCAGCTTAGGGATCGGATACGAGCAGTACTTC.

The CDR3 DNA reads TGTGCCAGCAGCACGGGGAGTCCCCCACACTATGGCTACACCTTC. Translation: CASSTGSPPHYGYTF. The chain links TRBV7-9 to TRBJ1-2; unclear D gene. The germline V gene encodes CDR1 SEHNR and CDR2 FQNEAQ (reference sequence). This CDR3 comprises 15 residues. V lost 5 bases, J lost 3 bases, and 16 bases lay in between.

The rearrangement joins TRBV27 to TRBJ1-2; 7 bases are shared with TRBD1. V lost 6 bases to trimming and J lost 4 bases; unmatched junction nucleotides: 5. This CDR3 is 13 amino acids long. In germline, CDR1 is MNHEY, CDR2 SMNVEV (reference sequence). CDR3 sequence reads: CASSQRQGYGYTF. The CDR3 DNA is TGTGCCAGCAGCCAAAGACAGGGCTATGGCTACACCTTC.

The chain recombines TRBV18 with TRBJ2-3, with a tentative D call TRBD1 (5 bases). Germline CDR1 is KGHSH and CDR2 is LQKENI. The CDR3 covers 15 residues. With 0 bases removed from V and 1 base from J, the gap between germline ends came to 8 bases. The chain's CDR3 is CASSPPVTGTDTQYF. The CDR3 coding sequence is TGTGCCAGCTCACCACCGGTGACAGGCACAGATACGCAGTATTTT.

There are a few counts of this clone. The rearrangement uses TRBV27 and TRBJ1-6, with TRBD1 identical over 7 bases. V gave up 1 base and J gave up 5 bases; unmatched junction bases: 5. Germline V gene data show CDR1 as MNHEY and CDR2 as SMNVEV (reference sequence). CDR3 length equals 16 residues. In nucleotides, the CDR3 is TGTGCCAGCAGTTTATGGGTCACAGGGGATAATTCACCCCTCCACTTT. It codes for CASSLWVTGDNSPLHF.

This chain links TRBV4-2 with TRBJ2-3, with 11 bases identical to TRBD2. This CDR3 region has 19 residues. CDR1 LGHNA and CDR2 YNFKEQ come from the germline V gene. The V segment lost 2 bases and the J segment 1 base; nucleotides outside the gene matches: 11. The CDR3 region is CASSQFPGLADQGTDTQYF. CDR3 nucleotide sequence: TGTGCCAGCAGCCAATTCCCGGGACTAGCGGATCAGGGCACAGATACGCAGTATTTT.

The J gene is TRBJ2-3, the V gene TRBV7-2, with D possibly matching TRBD1 (6 bases). The CDR3 runs 15 residues. Germline CDR1 reads SGHTA; CDR2 reads FQGNSA. V was shortened by 5 bases and J by 5 bases, with 17 bases between the two germline ends. For the CDR3, the DNA is TGTGCCAGCAGCCAGACTCGAGTAGGGGGAGATACGCAGTATTTT. Its translation is CASSQTRVGGDTQYF.

This chain links TRBV18 with TRBJ1-1, with TRBD1 identical over 9 bases. The CDR3 sequence is 13 residues long. Germline trimming cut 5 bases from V and 7 bases from J; bases unmatched to any gene: 5. Germline V gene data show CDR1 as KGHSH and CDR2 as LQKENI. CDR3 nucleotide sequence: TGTGCCAGCTCAGTACAGGGGGCGAGTGAAGCTTTCTTT. This encodes CASSVQGASEAFF.

V and J are TRBV14 and TRBJ1-2; D perhaps matches TRBD1 (5 bases). Germline V gene sequence: CDR1 SGHDN, CDR2 FVKESK. V lost 1 base and J 1 base, leaving 10 bases between the germline ends. CDR3 size: 15 residues. DNA for the CDR3: TGTGCCAGCAGCCAAGTGGGGGGTCTTAACTATGGCTACACCTTC. Protein sequence: CASSQVGGLNYGYTF.

The V and J genes are TRBV11-3 and TRBJ1-1; D unclear. V lost 1 base to trimming and J lost 6 bases, with 12 bases between them. Germline loops: CDR1 SGHNT, CDR2 YENEEA. CDR3 length equals 14 residues. The CDR3 is CASSLVAASAEAFF. In nucleotides, the CDR3 is TGTGCCAGCAGCTTAGTAGCGGCGAGCGCTGAAGCTTTCTTT.

V usage is TRBV19 and J usage is TRBJ1-1; the D is unclear. The CDR3 sequence is 14 residues long. CDR1 is LNHDA, CDR2 SQIVND, per germline (reference sequence). The V end lost 4 bases, the J end lost 2 bases, and 11 bases lay between the germline ends. CDR3 sequence (DNA): TGTGCCAGTAGTAGATGGAGATCTAACACTGAAGCTTTCTTT. Protein product: CASSRWRSNTEAFF.

The V gene is TRBV5-6, the J gene TRBJ2-7; D possibly corresponds to TRBD2 (5 bases). Trimming left V 9 bases short and J 4 bases short, with 17 bases between. This CDR3 region has 13 residues. The germline V gene encodes CDR1 SGHDT and CDR2 YYEEEE. CDR3 sequence: CAMEAGSRYEQYF. The CDR3 DNA sequence: TGTGCCATGGAGGCTGGGAGTCGGTACGAGCAGTACTTC.

The rearrangement links TRBV7-8 to TRBJ2-7, with TRBD2 matching 10 bases. Germline-derived CDR1 and CDR2 are SGHVS and FQNEAQ. Germline trimming cut 1 base from V and 9 bases from J; bases unmatched to any gene: 9. CDR3 length: 15 residues. The CDR3: CASSLESLAGEAQYF. The CDR3 bases are TGTGCCAGCAGCTTAGAGAGCCTAGCGGGAGAGGCGCAGTACTTC.

V and J are TRBV19 and TRBJ2-6; D ambiguous. Trimming cost V 9 bases and J 0 bases, with 12 bases left between them. Germline CDR1 LNHDA, CDR2 SQIVND (reference sequence). The CDR3 runs 15 residues. The CDR3 nucleotides are TGTGCCAGCACGGATAGGGACTCTGGGGCCAACGTCCTGACTTTC. It translates to CASTDRDSGANVLTF.

V usage is TRBV2 and J usage is TRBJ1-4, with TRBD1 matching 8 bases. This CDR3 contains 17 residues. From germline, CDR1 is SNHLY and CDR2 FYNNEI. With V trimmed by 0 bases and J by 4 bases, 7 bases remained unmatched. CDR3 in DNA: TGTGCCAGCAGTGAAGCGCTTCTCAGGGGGCTTAATGAAAAACTGTTTTTT. This codes for CASSEALLRGLNEKLFF.

This chain uses TRBV11-3 with TRBJ2-3; no firm D call. The CDR3 sequence is 13 residues long. Germline lookup yields CDR1 SGHNT and CDR2 YENEEA. Between the trimmed V and J ends, which lost 5 bases and 2 bases, there was a span of 8 bases. CDR3 nucleotides: TGTGCCAGCAGCCCAGCGTTCACAGATACGCAGTATTTT. Protein: CASSPAFTDTQYF. The entire variable domain, with the rest obtained from reference TRBV11-3 and TRBJ2-3, is as follows: EAGVVQSPRYKIIEKKQPVAFWCNPISGHNTLYWYLQNLGQGPELLIRYENEEAVDDSQLPKDRFSAERLKGVDSTLKIQPAELGDSAVYLCASSPAFTDTQYFGPGTRLTVL.

The chain employs TRBV10-3 and TRBJ1-2; D is perhaps TRBD1 (5 bases). This CDR3 has 16 amino acids. The germline gives CDR1 ENHRY, CDR2 SYGVKD. V was clipped by 2 bases and J by 2 bases, with 15 bases between them. Here the CDR3 reads CAISELDSLTNYGYTF. CDR3 sequence (DNA): TGTGCCATCAGTGAGCTCGACAGTCTCACGAACTATGGCTACACCTTC.

The chain employs TRBV4-3 and TRBJ2-5; TRBD2 matches 10 bases. V lost 4 bases to trimming and J lost 4 bases; unmatched junction nucleotides: 6. This CDR3 comprises 15 residues. Germline lookup yields CDR1 LGHNA and CDR2 YSLEER. The CDR3 loop reads CASSREASGGETQYF. DNA of the CDR3: TGCGCCAGCAGCCGAGAGGCTAGCGGGGGAGAGACCCAGTACTTC.

DNA of the CDR3: TGTGCCAGTAGTATGGGGGGGAGTAGGTACAATGAGCAGTTCTTC. Translated, it gives CASSMGGSRYNEQFF. The J gene is TRBJ2-1, the V gene TRBV19; the match to TRBD2 covers 7 bases. The germline V gene has CDR1 LNHDA and CDR2 SQIVND (reference sequence). Unmatched junction bases numbered 6, after V lost 3 bases and J lost 4 bases. The CDR3 is 15 residues long.

The chain couples TRBV18 to TRBJ2-7, with 8 bases matching TRBD2. This CDR3 region has 15 residues. After removal of 6 bases from V and 3 bases from J, the junction contained 10 bases not matched to a gene. Germline CDR1 and CDR2: KGHSH and LQKENI. The CDR3 region has the DNA TGTGCCAGCTCCCCCGCGGGAGGTGCCCTCTACGAGCAGTACTTC. Encoded protein: CASSPAGGALYEQYF.

The CDR3 protein is CASSVLNEQFF. CDR3 coding DNA: TGTGCCAGCAGCGTACTAAATGAGCAGTTCTTC. The V call is TRBV5-5, the J call TRBJ2-1; D uncertain. Per germline, CDR1 SGHKS and CDR2 YYEKEE (reference sequence). With 4 bases removed from V and 7 bases from J, the gap between germline ends came to 6 bases. The CDR3 loop spans 11 amino acids.

This clone showed up just a few times. The rearrangement links TRBV7-8 to TRBJ2-2; perhaps TRBD1 as D (6 bases). Germline V gene lookup returns CDR1 SGHVS and CDR2 FQNEAQ. Trimming took 5 bases from V and 5 from J, leaving 15 bases between them. The CDR3 contains 15 residues. DNA of the CDR3: TGTGCCAGCAGCCTAAGACAGGCTCCTACCGGGGAGCTGTTTTTT. The encoded protein is CASSLRQAPTGELFF.

The rearrangement links TRBV6-5 to TRBJ1-1; D is uncertain. The V end lost 7 bases, the J end lost 11 bases, and 17 bases lay between the germline ends. Germline V CDR1 and CDR2: MNHEY, SVGAGI. The CDR3 totals 12 residues. The CDR3 is CASTAAGRSAFF. The CDR3 bases are TGTGCCAGCACCGCGGCAGGCCGGAGCGCTTTCTTT.

The chain couples TRBV5-6 to TRBJ1-1; D might be TRBD1 (5 bases). This CDR3 spans 15 amino acids. Trimming removed 3 bases at V and 2 bases at J, with 14 bases between. CDR1 is SGHDT, CDR2 YYEEEE, per germline. The CDR3 sequence: CASSWWGGLNTEAFF. Here the CDR3 DNA reads TGTGCCAGCAGCTGGTGGGGGGGTTTAAACACTGAAGCTTTCTTT.